The 18 T cell receptor beta chains below come from one sample, sequenced in a study of T cell responses to AZD1222 COVID-19 vaccine. Using immunoSEQ multiplex PCR, the repertoire was profiled, and TCRdb retains in-frame clones only, with some absent. The sample includes 90,000 to 150,000 clones, about 90% of them seen just once. The source material was peripheral blood, sampled on day 0 of AZD1222 vaccination. The receptor set was obtained from an adult in good health.

The rearrangement uses TRBV5-4 and TRBJ2-2; either TRBD1 or TRBD2 may supply D (6 bases each). Germline V CDR1 and CDR2: SGHNT, YYREEE (reference sequence). CDR3 length: 15 residues. V gave up 2 bases and J gave up 5 bases, with 13 bases separating them. The CDR3 reads CASSFEGGGTGELFF. The CDR3 region has the DNA TGTGCCAGCAGCTTTGAGGGGGGCGGGACCGGGGAGCTGTTTTTT.

This chain joins TRBV2 and TRBJ2-3; 9 bases line up with TRBD1. The CDR3 has 15 amino acids. Trimming took 4 bases from V and 2 from J; bases not matched to a gene: 4. Germline values: CDR1 SNHLY, CDR2 FYNNEI. CDR3 DNA: TGTGCCAGCAGTGTGACAGGGGGAAACACAGATACGCAGTATTTT. It specifies CASSVTGGNTDTQYF.

The V and J genes are TRBV5-1 and TRBJ1-5, with TRBD1 matching over 7 bases. The ends lost 4 bases at V and 6 bases at J; junction bases unmatched: 7. CDR1 and CDR2 from the germline V gene are SGHRS and YFSETQ. This CDR3 comprises 14 residues. In DNA form, the CDR3 reads TGCGCCAGCAGCCAGGGGGGAGGAAGTCAGCCCCAGCATTTT. It translates to CASSQGGGSQPQHF.

This clone has just a few counts. This chain's CDR3 is CASSARGDQPQHF. The CDR3 DNA follows: TGTGCCAGCTCGGCCAGGGGGGATCAGCCCCAGCATTTT. The chain uses TRBV18 and TRBJ1-5; TRBD1 matches at 7 bases. The V segment lost 6 bases and the J segment 5 bases; nucleotides outside the gene matches: 4. Germline V gene sequence: CDR1 KGHSH, CDR2 LQKENI. The CDR3 loop spans 13 amino acids. Full variable domain (rest looked up from reference TRBV18 and TRBJ1-5): NAGVMQNPRHLVRRRGQEARLRCSPMKGHSHVYWYRQLPEEGLKFMVYLQKENIIDESGMPKERFSAEFPKEGPSILRIQQVVRGDSAAYFCASSARGDQPQHFGDGTRLSIL.

A few counts support this clone. The J gene is TRBJ1-4, the V gene TRBV7-9; D gene uncertain. Germline values: CDR1 SEHNR, CDR2 FQNEAQ (reference sequence). This CDR3 is 13 amino acids long. Trimming cost V 5 bases and J 3 bases, with 7 bases left between them. CDR3 sequence reads: CASSPGANEKLFF. CDR3 DNA: TGTGCCAGCAGCCCCGGTGCTAATGAAAAACTGTTTTTT.

The J gene is TRBJ1-3, the V gene TRBV3-1 (or the pseudogene TRBV3-2); no clear D. This CDR3 has 15 residues. Germline CDR1 and CDR2: LGHDT and YNNKEL (reference sequence). V lost 4 bases and J lost 0, with 10 bases in between. Written as DNA, the CDR3 is TGTGCCAGCAGCCGATTGAAGGGCTCTGGAAACACCATATATTTT. Translated, it gives CASSRLKGSGNTIYF.

This chain links TRBV30 with TRBJ2-7, with D perhaps TRBD1 or TRBD2 (5 bases each). Germline V CDR1 and CDR2: GTSNPN, SVGIG (reference sequence). This CDR3 region has 12 residues. V was cut by 4 bases and J by 2 bases, with 9 bases left in between. The CDR3 spells CAWNQGAYEQYF. In nucleotides, the CDR3 is TGTGCCTGGAACCAGGGAGCCTACGAGCAGTACTTC. The full variable domain, rest sourced from reference TRBV30 and TRBJ2-7, is SQTIHQWPATLVQPVGSPLSLECTVEGTSNPNLYWYRQAAGRGLQLLFYSVGIGQISSEVPQNLSASRPQDRQFILSSKKLLLSDSGFYLCAWNQGAYEQYFGPGTRLTVT.

This clone occurred once. V gene TRBV2 combines with J gene TRBJ2-1; D is unresolved. The germline CDR1 and CDR2 sequences are SNHLY and FYNNEI. The CDR3 consists of 14 residues. Trimming took off 4 bases at V and 4 bases at J, with 11 bases between the two ends. The CDR3 here is CASSGTAPYNEQFF. The CDR3 nucleotides are TGTGCCAGCAGTGGGACCGCGCCATACAATGAGCAGTTCTTC.

The CDR3 is CASSPGEAEAFF. The CDR3 coding sequence is TGTGCCAGCAGCCCAGGGGAGGCTGAAGCTTTCTTT. V and J are TRBV7-9 and TRBJ1-1, with D possibly matching TRBD1 (6 bases). Deletions cut 5 bases from V and 6 bases from J, with 10 bases between. CDR1 and CDR2 from the germline V gene are SEHNR and FQNEAQ (reference sequence). CDR3 length: 12 amino acids.

This clone was seen just once. The rearrangement links TRBV2 to TRBJ2-7; possibly TRBD2 for D (5 bases). The CDR3 is made up of 15 amino acids. Trimming stripped 4 bases from V and 5 bases from J, with 18 bases between. Germline-derived CDR1 and CDR2 are SNHLY and FYNNEI. The CDR3 sequence: CASSVQLVGVHEQYF. CDR3 nucleotide sequence: TGTGCCAGCAGTGTACAATTAGTCGGGGTCCACGAGCAGTACTTC.

The V gene is TRBV30, the J gene TRBJ1-1; 10 bases map to TRBD1. V shed 4 bases and J 7 bases; nucleotides not matched to a gene: 6. Germline CDR1 GTSNPN, CDR2 SVGIG (reference sequence). There are 13 residues in the CDR3. CDR3 nucleotides: TGTGCCTGGACTGTGACAGGGGGCCTTGAAGCTTTCTTT. It encodes CAWTVTGGLEAFF.

V is TRBV28 and J is TRBJ2-7; D might be TRBD1 (5 bases). The V and J ends lost 6 bases and 1 base respectively, with 19 bases between them. This CDR3 is 16 amino acids long. Germline V gives CDR1 MDHEN, CDR2 SYDVKM. CDR3 region: CASRGHRGSLSYEQYF. The CDR3 nucleotides are TGTGCCAGCAGGGGGCACCGCGGCAGCCTTTCCTACGAGCAGTACTTC.

The chain recombines TRBV28 with TRBJ2-1, with D possibly matching TRBD2 (6 bases). The CDR3 runs to 15 residues. V lost 5 bases and J 3 bases, leaving 14 bases between the germline ends. CDR1 is MDHEN, CDR2 SYDVKM, per germline. Here the CDR3 reads CASSAGNVGYNEQFF. CDR3 coding DNA: TGTGCCAGCAGTGCGGGGAACGTGGGCTACAATGAGCAGTTCTTC.

J is TRBJ2-7 and V is TRBV15; TRBD1 is a possible D gene (5 bases). This CDR3 is 14 amino acids long. Per the germline V gene, CDR1 is LNHNV and CDR2 is YYDKDF (reference sequence). V dropped 6 bases and J dropped 2 bases, with 14 bases sitting between them. The CDR3 DNA reads as TGTGCCACCAGTCCCAGGGTGGTGGCCTACGAGCAGTACTTC. It translates to CATSPRVVAYEQYF.

This clone was detected a few times. The genes are TRBV29-1 and TRBJ1-1, with 7 bases fitting TRBD1. Germline V gene data show CDR1 as SQVTM and CDR2 as ANQGSEA. This CDR3 has 11 residues. Losses at the gene ends were 7 bases for V and 7 bases for J; bases not matched to a gene: 6. The CDR3 nucleotides read TGCAGCGCTGGGGGGGACAGTGAAGCTTTCTTT. This sequence encodes CSAGGDSEAFF. The variable domain in full, completed from reference TRBV29-1 and TRBJ1-1, reads SAVISQKPSRDICQRGTSLTIQCQVDSQVTMMFWYRQQPGQSLTLIATANQGSEATYESGFVIDKFPISRPNLTFSTLTVSNMSPEDSSIYLCSAGGDSEAFFGQGTRLTVV.

The rearrangement uses TRBV6-5 and TRBJ2-7; possibly TRBD1 for D (6 bases). The germline CDR1 and CDR2 sequences are MNHEY and SVGAGI. The CDR3 has 12 amino acids. Trimming removed 10 bases from V and 3 bases from J, with 13 bases in between. The DNA for the CDR3 is TGTGCCACATTGGGACAACTCTACGAGCAGTACTTC. It translates to CATLGQLYEQYF.

V gene TRBV11-2 combines with J gene TRBJ1-2; D is unclear. This CDR3 spans 17 amino acids. Germline assignment: CDR1 SGHAT and CDR2 FQNNGV. The V and J ends lost 5 bases and 0 bases respectively, with 19 bases between them. CDR3 region: CASSKRGWTETNYGYTF. The CDR3 bases are TGTGCCAGCAGCAAGCGCGGATGGACGGAAACTAACTATGGCTACACCTTC.

The genes are TRBV5-1 and TRBJ2-3, with 7 bases lining up with TRBD2. The germline gives CDR1 SGHRS, CDR2 YFSETQ. Losses at the gene ends were 4 bases for V and 1 base for J; bases not matched to a gene: 3. The CDR3 is 14 residues long. CDR3 protein: CASSLAGGTDTQYF. The CDR3, as DNA: TGCGCCAGCAGCCTGGCGGGGGGCACAGATACGCAGTATTTT.